This TCR beta chain emerged from a study of response to subunit inactivated influenza vaccine. Overall study findings and caveats: Each seasonal influenza vaccination recruits few new T cells, the authors suggested.

TCRdb passed the RT-PCR reads through MiXCR, listing each CDR3 protein once. The top ten clones hold around 13% of a sample with 560,000 or so distinct CDR3 sequences, around 8% of them seen once. In the case of this clonotype: What it recognizes is unknown.

Sequenced material: PBMCs from blood, taken around 25 months after vaccination. The source is a man between 45 and 75 years old who received an inactivated influenza vaccine.

The CDR3 bases are TGCGCCAGCAGCTTAAACGACCTTCGCACAGATACGCAGTATTTT. This codes for CASSLNDLRTDTQYF. This sequence joins TRBV5-1 and TRBJ2-3; D uncertain. The CDR3 is made up of 15 amino acids. Germline V gene sequence: CDR1 SGHRS, CDR2 YFSETQ. The germline V and J ends were trimmed by 2 bases and 1 base, with 11 bases remaining between them.